These 10 T cell receptor beta chains came from one sample sequenced in a study of T-cell reconstitution after alpha-beta-depleted transplantation in children (dated by TCRdb to 2016 to 2018). Library prep was done by PCR. The listed sequencing device is Illumina HiSeq 2500. TCR libraries were prepared with molecular barcoding, using unique molecular identifiers to normalize TCRbeta repertoire quantification. TCRdb trimmed the raw reads at Q25, called clones with MiXCR and kept productive beta chains. One record per CDR3 amino acid sequence lists the most common genes and DNA. This sample lists approximately 400,000 distinct CDR3 sequences; approximately 10% were detected once. The ten largest clonotypes hold roughly 6% of the sample. The sequencing here drew on PBMCs from the stem cell graft donor, taken from the stem cell graft. Source of these receptors: a human donor who donated a stem cell graft to a child with acute myeloid leukemia.

This clonotype was counted only a few times. The rearrangement links TRBV7-2 to TRBJ1-4, with D tentatively TRBD1 (6 bases). The CDR3 is made up of 14 amino acids. V shed 1 base and J shed 5 bases, with 8 bases lying between them. The germline gives CDR1 SGHTA, CDR2 FQGNSA. The CDR3 region has the DNA TGTGCCAGCAGCTTAGGGACAGTAAATGAAAAACTGTTTTTT. It yields the protein CASSLGTVNEKLFF.

This clonotype was detected many times. This sequence joins TRBV10-3 and TRBJ2-3; D possibly corresponds to TRBD1 (5 bases). Between the trimmed V and J ends, which lost 4 bases and 2 bases, there was a span of 10 bases. The CDR3 runs 14 residues. In germline, CDR1 is ENHRY, CDR2 SYGVKD. CDR3 residues: CAISVKGSTDTQYF. In nucleotides, the CDR3 is TGTGCCATCAGTGTTAAGGGGTCCACAGATACGCAGTATTTT.

This clonotype has ten or more counts. The chain couples TRBV3-1 to TRBJ2-4; D unclear. This CDR3 is built from 12 residues. Germline CDR1 reads LGHDT; CDR2 reads YNNKEL (reference sequence). Trimming left V 4 bases short and J 2 bases short, with 3 bases between. The CDR3: CASSLTKNIQYF. The CDR3 region has the DNA TGTGCCAGCAGCCTTACCAAAAACATTCAGTACTTC.

V and J are TRBV20-1 and TRBJ1-1, with TRBD1 identical over 7 bases. Looked up from germline, CDR1 is DFQATT and CDR2 is SNEGSKA (reference sequence). The V gene end was trimmed by 4 bases and the J gene end by 5 bases; junction bases not matched to a gene: 7. This CDR3 is 13 amino acids long. CDR3 coding DNA: TGCAGTGCTATGACAGGGCCGAGGACTGAAGCTTTCTTT. It yields the protein CSAMTGPRTEAFF.

This clonotype showed up many times. The V and J genes are TRBV30 and TRBJ1-1; weak D call: TRBD1 (5 bases). The germline CDR1 and CDR2 sequences are GTSNPN and SVGIG (reference sequence). Trimming pared 5 bases from V and 3 bases from J, leaving 7 bases between. This CDR3 contains 11 residues. CDR3 protein: CAWQGYTEAFF. CDR3 bases: TGTGCCTGGCAGGGTTACACTGAAGCTTTCTTT. The full variable domain, rest sourced from reference TRBV30 and TRBJ1-1, is SQTIHQWPATLVQPVGSPLSLECTVEGTSNPNLYWYRQAAGRGLQLLFYSVGIGQISSEVPQNLSASRPQDRQFILSSKKLLLSDSGFYLCAWQGYTEAFFGQGTRLTVV.

This clonotype has more than one count but fewer than ten. V gene TRBV12-3 or TRBV12-4 combines with J gene TRBJ2-1; possible D gene TRBD2, 6 bases. CDR3 length: 18 residues. Trimming took off 3 bases at V and 0 bases at J, with 18 bases between the two ends. CDR3 amino acids: CASSLISGLTSSYNEQFF. CDR3 coding DNA: TGTGCCAGCAGTTTGATAAGCGGGTTAACTAGCTCCTACAATGAGCAGTTCTTC.

The rearrangement uses TRBV14 and TRBJ1-4, with 7 bases fitting TRBD1. The CDR3 covers 18 residues. The germline V gene has CDR1 SGHDN and CDR2 FVKESK. With 10 bases clipped from V and 4 bases from J, the junction kept 21 bases outside the gene matches. CDR3 amino acids: CATSPGTANKGINEKLFF. CDR3 bases: TGTGCCACTTCTCCCGGGACAGCAAACAAGGGGATTAATGAAAAACTGTTTTTT.

The V call is TRBV19, the J call TRBJ2-2, with TRBD2 as a possible D gene (5 bases). This CDR3 is 15 amino acids long. Germline V CDR1 and CDR2: LNHDA, SQIVND (reference sequence). Deletions cut 3 bases from V and 2 bases from J, with 10 bases between. CDR3 residues: CASSIPGLNTGELFF. CDR3 bases: TGTGCCAGTAGTATTCCGGGATTAAACACCGGGGAGCTGTTTTTT.

The V gene is TRBV7-2, the J gene TRBJ2-3, with D perhaps matching TRBD2 (5 bases). Germline V lookup: CDR1 SGHTA, CDR2 FQGNSA. This CDR3 is 14 amino acids long. V dropped 5 bases and J dropped 4 bases, with 13 bases sitting between them. The CDR3 nucleotides are TGTGCCAGCAGCCCAATGCGGGTTTCAGATACGCAGTATTTT. Translation: CASSPMRVSDTQYF.

Only a few counts were recorded for this clonotype. The chain recombines TRBV6-5 with TRBJ2-1, with 13 bases lining up with TRBD2. Per germline, CDR1 MNHEY and CDR2 SVGAGI. V shed 3 bases and J 5 bases; nucleotides not matched to a gene: 7. The CDR3 runs to 17 residues. This CDR3 is CASSYALAGGRNNEQFF. DNA of the CDR3: TGTGCCAGCAGTTATGCACTAGCGGGAGGGAGAAACAATGAGCAGTTCTTC.